Listed here are 21 T cell receptor beta chains from one sample, sequenced in a study of T cells in localized non-small cell lung cancer. Data came from immunoSEQ multiplex PCR; TCRdb stores just in-frame clones and leaves some out. Here the sample spans some 28,000 clones, around 90% being singletons. Sequencing was performed on peripheral blood, taken before any cancer treatment. Receptors originate from a woman between 18 and 55 years old with stage I lung adenocarcinoma.

CDR3 amino acids: CASSLSSGQGEGEQYF. CDR3 coding DNA: TGTGCCAGCAGTTTATCTTCCGGACAGGGGGAAGGCGAGCAGTACTTC. This chain joins TRBV27 and TRBJ2-7; 10 bases fit TRBD1. Germline V lookup: CDR1 MNHEY, CDR2 SMNVEV (reference sequence). The trim removed 0 bases at V and 6 bases at J, leaving 8 bases unmatched. The CDR3 length is 16 residues.

The chain carries TRBV9 and TRBJ1-1; D gene ambiguous. The length of the CDR3 is 14 residues. V gave up 0 bases and J gave up 1 base, with 7 bases separating them. The V gene's germline CDR1 is SGDLS and CDR2 YYNGEE. As DNA, the CDR3 is TGTGCCAGCAGCGTAGATCTGAGGAACACTGAAGCTTTCTTT. It specifies CASSVDLRNTEAFF. Filled out from reference TRBV9 and TRBJ1-1, the complete variable domain reads DSGVTQTPKHLITATGQRVTLRCSPRSGDLSVYWYQQSLDQGLQFLIQYYNGEERAKGNILERFSAQQFPDLHSELNLSSLELGDSALYFCASSVDLRNTEAFFGQGTRLTVV.

This sequence joins TRBV12-5 and TRBJ2-1, with TRBD2 identical over 8 bases. This CDR3 region has 19 residues. With 0 bases clipped from V and 5 bases from J, the junction kept 15 bases outside the gene matches. Germline CDR1 is LGHNT and CDR2 is FRNRAP. CDR3 region: CASGLVQDGTRVRDNEQFF. The CDR3 coding sequence is TGTGCTAGTGGTTTGGTACAGGATGGGACTAGAGTGAGAGACAATGAGCAGTTCTTC.

The CDR3 protein is CATSGRTSGRNEQFF. CDR3 DNA sequence: TGTGCCACCAGCGGACGGACTAGCGGGAGGAATGAGCAGTTCTTC. J is TRBJ2-1 and V is TRBV15, with 14 bases identical to TRBD2. V shed 5 bases and J 7 bases; nucleotides not matched to a gene: 4. The CDR3 spans 15 residues. Germline CDR1 is LNHNV and CDR2 is YYDKDF (reference sequence).

The chain couples TRBV5-1 to TRBJ1-5; D unclear. Germline CDR1 is SGHRS and CDR2 is YFSETQ. The CDR3 is made up of 17 amino acids. Trimming removed 5 bases from V and 0 bases from J, with 18 bases in between. For the CDR3, the DNA is TGCGCCAGCAGGTGGGGTCCCACGGGTTATAGCAATCAGCCCCAGCATTTT. This sequence encodes CASRWGPTGYSNQPQHF.

The J gene is TRBJ2-3, the V gene TRBV4-2; 9 bases agree with TRBD2. The ends lost 5 bases at V and 4 bases at J; junction bases unmatched: 10. The CDR3 is 16 residues long. The V gene's germline CDR1 is LGHNA and CDR2 YNFKEQ. The CDR3 here is CASSIPTGGRADTQYF. DNA for the CDR3: TGTGCCAGCAGCATACCTACGGGCGGGAGGGCAGATACGCAGTATTTT.

The rearrangement links TRBV5-4 to TRBJ1-5, with 7 bases aligning to TRBD1. The CDR3 runs 14 residues. Trimming at V came to 2 bases and at J to 7 bases, leaving 6 bases not matched to a gene. Germline lookup yields CDR1 SGHNT and CDR2 YYREEE (reference sequence). The CDR3 DNA reads as TGTGCCAGCAGCTTCGAGGGGGCCCGCCAGCCCCAGCATTTT. It translates to CASSFEGARQPQHF.

This chain connects TRBV7-2 to TRBJ1-3; TRBD1 might be the D (5 bases). CDR1 and CDR2 (germline): SGHTA, FQGNSA. The V end was cut by 3 bases, the J end by 1 base, with 13 bases between. There are 16 residues in the CDR3. The DNA of the CDR3 is TGTGCCAGCAGCTTTCACCGGGACCCTTCTGGAAACACCATATATTTT. This sequence encodes CASSFHRDPSGNTIYF.

The CDR3 sequence is CASSVGLEGVEQYF. The CDR3 coding sequence is TGTGCCAGCAGCGTAGGCCTCGAGGGGGTCGAGCAGTACTTC. The gene calls are TRBV9 and TRBJ2-7; tentative D call: TRBD1 (6 bases). Trimming took off 0 bases at V and 6 bases at J, with 13 bases between the two ends. The CDR3 is 14 amino acids. Germline CDR1 SGDLS, CDR2 YYNGEE.

The chain uses TRBV10-3 and TRBJ2-1, with TRBD2 matching 8 bases. J gave up 3 bases and V 5 bases, and 3 bases lay outside the gene matches. The CDR3 totals 14 residues. The germline V gene encodes CDR1 ENHRY and CDR2 SYGVKD. The CDR3 bases are TGTGCCATCAGTTTAAGCGGGGGCTACAATGAGCAGTTCTTC. Residues: CAISLSGGYNEQFF.

This clone was detected only a few times. The chain couples TRBV11-2 to TRBJ2-1; 9 bases agree with TRBD1. Looked up from germline, CDR1 is SGHAT and CDR2 is FQNNGV. This CDR3 has 17 amino acids. The J segment lost 3 bases and the V segment lost 5 bases, leaving 11 bases of the junction unmatched. CDR3 sequence (DNA): TGTGCCAGCAGCCTAGGTGGGACAGGGAAAGGCTACAATGAGCAGTTCTTC. Residues: CASSLGGTGKGYNEQFF.

V and J are TRBV7-8 and TRBJ1-5; TRBD1 aligns across 8 bases. Germline CDR1 and CDR2: SGHVS and FQNEAQ. The CDR3 has 15 amino acids. V lost 2 bases to trimming and J lost 5 bases; unmatched junction nucleotides: 5. CDR3 region: CASSLLQGGYQPQHF. The CDR3, as DNA: TGTGCCAGCAGCTTACTACAGGGGGGGTATCAGCCCCAGCATTTT.

This clone was found once. The chain uses TRBV14 and TRBJ2-3; the D gene is possibly TRBD2 (6 bases). The CDR3 covers 16 residues. Germline CDR1 SGHDN, CDR2 FVKESK. V lost 0 bases and J 6 bases, leaving 16 bases between the germline ends. CDR3 in amino acids: CASSQEDFGGADTQYF. The DNA for the CDR3 is TGTGCCAGCAGCCAAGAAGATTTCGGGGGAGCGGATACGCAGTATTTT.

This clone occurred once. The chain couples TRBV28 to TRBJ1-1, with D possibly TRBD1 on 5 matching bases. The CDR3 consists of 13 residues. The V and J ends lost 5 bases and 0 bases respectively, with 7 bases between them. Germline CDR1 reads MDHEN; CDR2 reads SYDVKM. The CDR3 nucleotides read TGTGCCAGCAGTAGGGGCATGAACACTGAAGCTTTCTTT. Translating gives CASSRGMNTEAFF. The full variable domain, with the rest looked up from reference TRBV28 and TRBJ1-1, is DVKVTQSSRYLVKRTGEKVFLECVQDMDHENMFWYRQDPGLGLRLIYFSYDVKMKEKGDIPEGYSVSREKKERFSLILESASTNQTSMYLCASSRGMNTEAFFGQGTRLTVV.

J is TRBJ1-2 and V is TRBV5-4; D not resolved. Germline CDR1 reads SGHNT; CDR2 reads YYREEE (reference sequence). The CDR3 covers 13 residues. Trimming took off 0 bases at V and 4 bases at J, with 7 bases between the two ends. The CDR3 nucleotides are TGTGCCAGCAGCTTGGACAGAGGCTATGGCTACACCTTC. Amino acids: CASSLDRGYGYTF. The entire variable domain, with the rest obtained from reference TRBV5-4 and TRBJ1-2, is as follows: ETGVTQSPTHLIKTRGQQVTLRCSSQSGHNTVSWYQQALGQGPQFIFQYYREEENGRGNFPPRFSGLQFPNYSSELNVNALELDDSALYLCASSLDRGYGYTFGSGTRLTVV.

The chain has TRBV30 and TRBJ1-2; 9 bases fit TRBD1. The CDR3 contains 15 residues. V gave up 2 bases and J gave up 6 bases; unmatched junction bases: 10. Per the germline V gene, CDR1 is GTSNPN and CDR2 is SVGIG (reference sequence). The CDR3 is CAWSLLGQGRNGYTF. Written as DNA, the CDR3 is TGTGCCTGGAGTTTGCTGGGACAGGGTAGAAATGGCTACACCTTC.

The chain has TRBV11-3 and TRBJ2-1; 7 bases match TRBD2. The CDR3 contains 14 residues. The junction had 4 bases not matched to a gene; V was cut back by 0 bases and J by 8 bases. Germline V lookup: CDR1 SGHNT, CDR2 YENEEA. Here the CDR3 reads CASSLDPSGDEQFF. In DNA, the CDR3 is TGTGCCAGCAGCTTAGACCCTAGCGGAGATGAGCAGTTCTTC.

The rearrangement uses TRBV30 and TRBJ1-2; maybe TRBD1 (6 bases). Trimming shortened V by 5 bases and J by 4 bases, and 11 bases separated the two germline ends. The CDR3 runs 12 residues. Germline V gene data show CDR1 as GTSNPN and CDR2 as SVGIG (reference sequence). CDR3 sequence reads: CAWDRLGYGYTF. The CDR3 DNA sequence: TGTGCCTGGGACAGGTTGGGCTATGGCTACACCTTC.

The chain is built from TRBV7-9 and TRBJ1-1; D remains ambiguous. Trimming took off 2 bases at V and 6 bases at J, with 7 bases between the two ends. The CDR3 totals 12 residues. The germline V gene encodes CDR1 SEHNR and CDR2 FQNEAQ (reference sequence). CDR3 sequence (DNA): TGTGCCAGCAGCTTAACTTCCGCTGAAGCTTTCTTT. It translates to CASSLTSAEAFF.

There are a few counts of this clone. This sequence joins TRBV6-6 and TRBJ1-3; D is uncertain. Per the germline V gene, CDR1 is MNHNY and CDR2 is SVGAGI (reference sequence). The V gene lost 6 bases and the J gene lost 0 bases, with 12 bases spanning the gap. The CDR3 totals 15 residues. The DNA for the CDR3 is TGTGCCAGCAGAATTCAGCGCCGCTCTGGAAACACCATATATTTT. Translated, it gives CASRIQRRSGNTIYF.

This clone was seen just once. V usage is TRBV25-1 and J usage is TRBJ2-1; TRBD2 aligns across 9 bases. This CDR3 region has 16 residues. With 3 bases clipped from V and 5 bases from J, the junction kept 8 bases outside the gene matches. Germline V gene sequence: CDR1 MGHDK, CDR2 SYGVNS. In DNA, the CDR3 is TGTGCCAGCAGTGACCCAGAGACTAGCGGCCACAATGAGCAGTTCTTC. Amino acid sequence: CASSDPETSGHNEQFF.